This TCR beta chain was sequenced in a study of CD8+ T cells in alopecia areata. Study outcomes and limitations: There was only one nonresponder, so it was unclear how baseline CD8+ expansion relates to response.

Concerning this clone itself: Its antigen is not known.

RNA, once extracted, was reverse transcribed into cDNA for use as the sequencing template. Assay: immunoSEQ multiplex PCR; the TCRdb copy retains only in-frame clones and omits some. The sample yields more than 150,000 clones, under 60% seen once. Treatment here: oral pan-JAK inhibitor, 5-10 mg twice daily. From alopecia areata patients, lesional scalp punch biopsies and peripheral blood were collected. The clonotype originates from a human donor with alopecia areata. This specimen was CD8+ T cells sorted from blood, taken at week 24, from a patient treated with tofacitinib.

Here the CDR3 DNA reads TGCAGCGTTGCCACACACACTCGCAATGAGCAGTTCTTC. As protein: CSVATHTRNEQFF. The chain has TRBV29-1 and TRBJ2-1, with D unclear. The CDR3 has 13 residues. From germline, CDR1 is SQVTM and CDR2 ANQGSEA. V lost 4 bases to trimming and J lost 6 bases, with 13 bases between them.